This T cell receptor beta chain was identified during a study of blood T cells in healthy people across ages (dated by TCRdb to 2013 to 2016). Broadly, across the study: In model experiments, template switching captured roughly one uniquely barcoded TCR beta cDNA molecule for every two T cells. Age-related changes in TCR beta repertoire diversity were measured in the study by deep sequencing normalized with unique cDNA molecular identifiers. The donors were divided into four age groups: young (average around 16 years), middle-aged (about 40), aged (approximately 59) and long-lived (about 90). To avoid experimental bias, donors of different ages were randomly spread across the sequencing lanes. The study analyzed two additional independent replicas of 1 million unique cDNA reads from the same blood draw for two donors, one aged 18 to 29 and one aged 80 or older. The full study reports these points: Conclusive comparison of naive and antigen-experienced compartments was prevented by the profiling of bulk unsorted PBMCs. Estimates of total diversity based on one million sequenced T cells were considered lower bounds and underestimates. Compared with the aged group, the long-lived group had more naive CD4+ T cells, fewer expanded clones and increased TCR diversity, suggesting age selection. As age increased, observed TCR beta diversity per million T cells dropped in a roughly linear way, and a significant reduction was already evident by age 40. Donor CMV infection status was unknown, potentially confounding age-related changes in expanded clonotypes. The percentage of naive T cells measured by flow cytometry correlated strongly with observed TCR beta diversity.

The 39 donors, aged about 6 to 100 years, were systemically healthy Caucasian individuals from Russia. Each donor gave approximately 9.4 milliliters of peripheral blood, drawn into EDTA-treated Vacutainer tubes. Ficoll-Paque density-gradient centrifugation was used to isolate PBMCs, with at least 7 million per sample. Trizol reagent was used to extract total RNA from PBMCs, with at least 5 micrograms per sample. For every donor, flow cytometry on a PBMC aliquot measured the percentage of naive CD45RAhigh/CD27high T cells. Remarks on this clonotype: Its antigen is not yet known. Base qualities are not provided; no much larger clone lies one nucleotide away.

Libraries were constructed by 5' RACE. Sequencing relied on an Illumina HiSeq 2500. The second PCR ran for roughly 7 to 12 cycles and used a J-beta primer mix along with a sample-barcoded 5' primer. A unique molecular identifier was introduced onto each TCR beta cDNA molecule by a template-switch 5' adaptor carrying 12 random nucleotides. At least 3 million CDR3-containing paired-end reads were obtained from each sample. The Mint cDNA synthesis kit, primed by a TRBC-specific oligonucleotide, was used to synthesize first-strand cDNA from all RNA. All cDNA was treated with uracil-DNA glycosylase and then went through a first 18-cycle PCR with the universal primers M1SS and BC2_uni_R. The original methods were these. For normalization, 1 million high-quality reads were randomly selected from each sample, with every read carrying a distinct molecular identifier. Reads sharing molecular identifiers were discarded rather than binned into consensus sequences. MiTCR, set to a Q25 quality threshold and the strictest error-elimination algorithm, was used for CDR3 identification, clonotype clustering and error correction. A nonparametric unseen species model using Euler transformation provided a lower-bound estimate of total TCR beta diversity. TCRdb redid the processing of the public reads, applying fastp at Q25 and MiXCR, and retained in-frame beta chains. All rows with the same CDR3 protein become a single entry with the most common DNA and genes. These V and J calls rely on TCRdb rather than the paper's analysis. This sample has roughly 800,000 distinct CDR3 sequences in its table, and around 34% of those were observed once. Under 15% of the sample rests with the top ten.

This receptor was taken from a man between 18 and 29 years old in good health. Sequencing was carried out using blood.

The DNA sequence is as follows: TGTGCCAGCAGCTTATGGGCAGGCCCAGTCTCTAGCACAGATACGCAGTATTTT. The resulting protein is CASSLWAGPVSSTDTQYF. The sequence joins TRBV7-9 to TRBJ2-3, with no confidently assigned D gene. Inclusive of the bounding cysteine and phenylalanine, the CDR3 is 18 residues long. Here the CDR3 DNA is all that survives: 54 bases in frame from base 1. CDR1 and CDR2 are drawn from the germline V gene (reference sequence): SEHNR, FQNEAQ. V lost 2 bases and J lost 0 bases; the stretch between them is 18 bases long.